Listed below are T cell receptor beta chains from one sample, sequenced in a study of Graves' ophthalmopathy and Graves' hyperthyroidism. TCRdb passed the multiplex PCR reads through MiXCR, listing each CDR3 protein once. The sample yields hundreds of thousands of distinct CDR3 sequences, about 21% seen once. What was sequenced was peripheral blood. Receptor source: a woman between 18 and 30 years old with stable Graves' hyperthyroidism. Each CDR3 is given with its conserved first and last residue. A D gene is named only where the DNA matches it firmly. The size of a clone is reported for some rows only, either as once, few or many, or as a class for expanded clones.

clone_size | d_call | j_call | v_call | cdr3_nt | cdr3_aa
many | TRBD2 | TRBJ2-5 | TRBV2 | TGTGCCAGCAGTGGCGGACTAGCGGGAGTGGGAGAGACCCAGTACTTC | CASSGGLAGVGETQYF
many | - | TRBJ1-3 | TRBV6-5 | TGTGCCAGCAGTTATCTTGAGGGACCGAACTCTGGAAACACCATATATTTT | CASSYLEGPNSGNTIYF
many | - | TRBJ1-1 | TRBV7-2 | TGTGCCAGCAGCCCCTCGTGGCGCTGGACTGAAGCTTTCTTT | CASSPSWRWTEAFF
many | - | TRBJ1-2 | TRBV29-1 | TGCAGCGTTGAAGATCAACCGGGGCCTGTCTATGGCTACACCTTC | CSVEDQPGPVYGYTF
- | TRBD2 | TRBJ2-2 | TRBV11-1 | TGTGCCAGCAGCTTCGCGACTAGCGGAGGGGCGAACACCGGGGAGCTGTTTTTT | CASSFATSGGANTGELFF
many | - | TRBJ1-1 | TRBV7-3 | TGTGCCAGCAGCCCCGACAGATCGAGCACTGAAGCTTTCTTT | CASSPDRSSTEAFF
many | - | TRBJ2-7 | TRBV20-1 | TGCAGTGCTCCCGGAGACACCTACGAGCAGTACTTC | CSAPGDTYEQYF
many | TRBD2 | TRBJ2-7 | TRBV6-5 | TGTGCCAGCAGTTATAGGGGACTAGCAACTGACGAGCAGTACTTC | CASSYRGLATDEQYF
many | - | TRBJ1-5 | TRBV12-3/TRBV12-4 | TGTGCCAGCAGTTTTGGAGGGTATCAGCCCCAGCATTTT | CASSFGGYQPQHF
- | - | TRBJ1-1 | TRBV12-5 | TGTGCTAGTGCCATAGACAGCACCTGGTGGGCTTCCTTT | CASAIDSTWWASF
- | - | TRBJ1-1 | TRBV20-1 | TGCAGTGCTAGTGTCCAGGGATGGGAAGCTTTCTTT | CSASVQGWEAFF
- | - | TRBJ2-5 | TRBV11-2 | TGTGCCAGCCGCAGGGTGGGAGAGACCCAGTACTTC | CASRRVGETQYF
many | - | TRBJ1-1 | TRBV11-2 | TGTGCCAGCAGCTTACAGGGTGGGGACACTGAAGCTTTCTTT | CASSLQGGDTEAFF